The clone carrying this T cell receptor (beta chain) was counted only a few times. Its matching antigen is unknown. The primer mix had 60 Vbeta and 13 Jbeta primers. Original processing notes: Later analysis identified around 85 million unique TCR beta chains, about 10 million shared. The repertoire was sequenced with immunoSEQ multiplex PCR; TCRdb's copy has only in-frame clones and lacks some. That table gives V, J and clone size, and the DNA gave D and trimming. The sample has some 200,000 clones; almost 70% are singletons. Trimming stripped 10 bases from V and 6 bases from J, with 12 bases between. Germline-derived CDR1 and CDR2 are MDHEN and SYDVKM. The CDR3 runs to 12 residues. The sample belongs to a study of cytomegalovirus exposure and HLA in healthy donors. Study-wide findings and caveats: In the analysis, some V segments, TRBV6-2 and TRBV6-3 included, were excluded as indistinguishable. A later analysis associated 15,000 or so TCR beta sequences with HLA alleles at a 0.05 false discovery rate. Later analysis identified several of the most significant clusters that appeared linked to common viral pathogens.

The sample consisted of PBMCs. This receptor was identified in a man aged 35 to 55 in good health and CMV-seropositive. This chain uses TRBV28 with TRBJ2-2; D not certain. The CDR3 bases are TGTGCCACCCTGGGCTCTCCCGGGGAGCTGTTTTTT. Protein: CATLGSPGELFF. The full variable domain, rest sourced from reference TRBV28 and TRBJ2-2, is DVKVTQSSRYLVKRTGEKVFLECVQDMDHENMFWYRQDPGLGLRLIYFSYDVKMKEKGDIPEGYSVSREKKERFSLILESASTNQTSMYLCATLGSPGELFFGEGSRLTVL.